This T cell receptor beta chain was captured by sequencing in a study of OX40 agonist ivuxolimab in advanced cancers. Overall study: Those enrolled were roughly 85% male, with a mean age of 60 years and ages from 23 to 79. General study points: By week 6 at 0.1 to 3.0 mg/kg, blood CD4+ and CD8+ T cells had expanded clonally.

Concerning this clone: Its specificity is unknown.

Sequencing used immunoSEQ multiplex PCR; TCRdb keeps in-frame clones, though not all of them. The table lists roughly 65,000 clones, 87% of them singletons. Germline V CDR1 and CDR2: KGHSH, LQKENI. Between the trimmed V and J ends, which lost 3 bases and 2 bases, there was a span of 16 bases. The CDR3 covers 16 residues. This sequence joins TRBV18 and TRBJ1-1, with unresolved D. The TCR comes from an adult with an advanced solid tumor such as melanoma, head and neck, liver or kidney cancer. Sequencing was performed on CD4+ or CD8+ T cells sorted from blood, taken in a trial of the OX40 agonist ivuxolimab. As DNA, the CDR3 is TGTGCCAGCTCACCGCTCGACCCTAGGAAAAACACTGAAGCTTTCTTT. It yields the protein CASSPLDPRKNTEAFF. Full variable domain (outside the CDR3, taken from reference TRBV18 and TRBJ1-1): NAGVMQNPRHLVRRRGQEARLRCSPMKGHSHVYWYRQLPEEGLKFMVYLQKENIIDESGMPKERFSAEFPKEGPSILRIQQVVRGDSAAYFCASSPLDPRKNTEAFFGQGTRLTVV.